The clone carrying this TCR beta chain appeared a few times. TCRdb processed the 5' RACE reads anew with MiXCR; each CDR3 protein has one entry. The sample includes hundreds of thousands of distinct CDR3 sequences, around 27% of them seen just once. The data are from a study of T-cell memory formation after mild COVID-19. The source of this sequence is an adult woman who had mild COVID-19 (a few samples of this study predate the infection). Cell type and time point are not known. Sequencing used PBMCs or a T cell subset sorted from them (not recorded which).

CDR3 residues: CSVWTGVINEQFF. CDR3 coding DNA: TGCAGCGTCTGGACAGGGGTCATCAATGAGCAGTTCTTC. V is TRBV29-1 and J is TRBJ2-1; 9 bases fit TRBD1. Germline V CDR1 and CDR2: SQVTM, ANQGSEA. V gave up 6 bases and J gave up 6 bases; unmatched junction bases: 6. The CDR3 sequence is 13 residues long.